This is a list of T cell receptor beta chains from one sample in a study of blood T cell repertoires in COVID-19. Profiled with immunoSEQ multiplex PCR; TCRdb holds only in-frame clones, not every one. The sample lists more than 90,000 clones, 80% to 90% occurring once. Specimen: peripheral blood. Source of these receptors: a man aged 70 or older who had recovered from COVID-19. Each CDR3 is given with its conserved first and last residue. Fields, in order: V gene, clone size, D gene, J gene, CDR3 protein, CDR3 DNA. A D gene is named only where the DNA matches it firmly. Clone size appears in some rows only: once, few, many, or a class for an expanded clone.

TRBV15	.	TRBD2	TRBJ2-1	CATSRLAGSYNEQFF	TGTGCCACCAGCAGACTAGCGGGATCCTACAATGAGCAGTTCTTC
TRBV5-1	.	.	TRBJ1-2	CASSLWGDDGYTF	TGCGCCAGCAGCTTGTGGGGGGATGATGGCTACACCTTC
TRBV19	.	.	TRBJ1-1	CASCLDRDTEAFF	TGTGCCAGCTGCCTGGACAGAGACACTGAAGCTTTCTTT
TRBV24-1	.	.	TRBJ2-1	CATSDLSGGEQFF	TGTGCCACCAGTGATTTATCGGGTGGTGAGCAGTTCTTC
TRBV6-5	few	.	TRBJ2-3	CASSLVTGDTQYF	TGTGCCAGCAGTTTAGTGACTGGCGATACGCAGTATTTT
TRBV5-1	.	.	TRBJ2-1	CASSLGRGGRDDNEQFF	TGCGCCAGCTCCCTGGGGCGTGGTGGGCGGGACGACAATGAGCAGTTCTTC
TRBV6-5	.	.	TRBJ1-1	CASTLTGYTEAFF	TGTGCCAGCACTCTGACAGGATACACTGAAGCTTTCTTT
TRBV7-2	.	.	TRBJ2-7	CASSLFREPSEQYF	TGTGCCAGCAGCTTATTCCGGGAGCCATCCGAGCAGTACTTC
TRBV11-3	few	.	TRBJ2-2	CASSLDLPTYTGELFF	TGTGCCAGCAGCTTAGATCTACCTACCTACACCGGGGAGCTGTTTTTT
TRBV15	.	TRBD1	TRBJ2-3	CATSGRQGTTDTQYF	TGTGCCACCAGCGGACGACAGGGGACCACAGATACGCAGTATTTT
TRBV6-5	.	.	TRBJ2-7	CASSSDFGSPGEQYF	TGTGCCAGCAGCTCTGACTTCGGGTCGCCGGGCGAGCAGTACTTC